This is a list of T cell receptor beta chains from one sample in a study of T cells in Graves' hyperthyroidism and ophthalmopathy. TCRdb reprocessed the multiplex PCR reads via MiXCR and lists one record per CDR3 protein. The sample yields roughly 350,000 distinct CDR3 sequences, roughly 15% seen once. The sample was blood. These receptors all stem from a middle-aged woman with Graves' ophthalmopathy. The conserved cysteine and the conserved F or W are not part of the CDR3 here.

j_call	v_call	cdr3_aa
TRBJ2-7	TRBV12-3/TRBV12-4	ASTTSRVRQQY
TRBJ1-1	TRBV5-1	ASSLQSFTEAF
TRBJ2-3	TRBV12-3/TRBV12-4	ASTPLLSTDTQY
TRBJ2-1	TRBV7-9	ASSFLAGARNEQF
TRBJ1-4	TRBV7-2	ASSFGMKEKLF
TRBJ1-3	TRBV3-1	ASSHNSGNTIY
TRBJ1-4	TRBV14	ASSKDRVGEKLF
TRBJ2-5	TRBV7-2	ASSLMLQETQY
TRBJ1-1	TRBV6-1	ASSHRTGYTEAF
TRBJ2-4	TRBV20-1	SASLALAKNIQY
TRBJ1-1	TRBV14	ASSQGVLGGAGNTEAF
TRBJ2-1	TRBV24-1	ATSDPLRSYNEQF
TRBJ2-1	TRBV19	ASSIYAGSYNEQF
TRBJ1-2	TRBV3-1	ASSQDVGNYGYT
TRBJ2-7	TRBV2	ASKQGFSIYEQY
TRBJ2-3	TRBV5-1	ASRPQGSTDTQY
TRBJ2-7	TRBV28	ASSPQGEGEQY
TRBJ1-5	TRBV6-1	ASTPGGWNNQPQH
TRBJ2-7	TRBV14	ASSQGPRRQQY
TRBJ1-5	TRBV2	ASTNSGTGNQPQH
TRBJ1-2	TRBV5-1	ASSRGTGGYT
TRBJ1-2	TRBV20-1	SARAGGSGYGYT
TRBJ1-1	TRBV5-4	ASSLKANTEAF
TRBJ1-2	TRBV5-6	ASSLEGTVTGHT
TRBJ2-7	TRBV7-9	ASSPSPYEQY
TRBJ2-2	TRBV2	ASRLDRVNTGELF
TRBJ2-1	TRBV5-1	ASKWGRDNEQF
TRBJ2-3	TRBV28	AGSPPGVPDTQY